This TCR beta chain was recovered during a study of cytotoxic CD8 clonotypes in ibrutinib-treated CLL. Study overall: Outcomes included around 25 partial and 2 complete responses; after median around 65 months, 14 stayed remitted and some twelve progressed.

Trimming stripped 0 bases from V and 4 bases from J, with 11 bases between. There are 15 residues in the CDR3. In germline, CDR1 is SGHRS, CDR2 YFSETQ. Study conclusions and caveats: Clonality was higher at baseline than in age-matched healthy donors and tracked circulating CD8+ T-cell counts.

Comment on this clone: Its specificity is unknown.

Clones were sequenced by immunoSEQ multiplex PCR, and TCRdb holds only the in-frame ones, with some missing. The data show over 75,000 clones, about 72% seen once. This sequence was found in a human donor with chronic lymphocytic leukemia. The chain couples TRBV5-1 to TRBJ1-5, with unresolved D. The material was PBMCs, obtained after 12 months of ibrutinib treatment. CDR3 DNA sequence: TGCGCCAGCAGCTTGGGGGTGGACCGGAATCAGCCCCAGCATTTT. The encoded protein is CASSLGVDRNQPQHF.